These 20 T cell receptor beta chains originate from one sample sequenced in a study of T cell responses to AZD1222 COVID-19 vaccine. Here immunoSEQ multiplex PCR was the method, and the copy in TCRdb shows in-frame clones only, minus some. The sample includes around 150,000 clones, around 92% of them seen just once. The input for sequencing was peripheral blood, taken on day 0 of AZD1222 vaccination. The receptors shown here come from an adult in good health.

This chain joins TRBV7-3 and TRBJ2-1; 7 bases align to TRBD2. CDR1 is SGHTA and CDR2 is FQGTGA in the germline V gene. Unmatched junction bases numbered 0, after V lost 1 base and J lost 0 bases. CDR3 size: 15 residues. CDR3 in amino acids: CASSLSGSSYNEQFF. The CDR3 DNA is TGTGCCAGCAGCTTAAGCGGGAGCTCCTACAATGAGCAGTTCTTC.

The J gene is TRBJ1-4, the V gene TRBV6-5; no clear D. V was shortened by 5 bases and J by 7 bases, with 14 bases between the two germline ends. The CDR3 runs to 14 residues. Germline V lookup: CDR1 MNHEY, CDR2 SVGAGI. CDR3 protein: CASSRAWRVEKLFF. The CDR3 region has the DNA TGTGCCAGCAGTCGAGCCTGGAGGGTTGAAAAACTGTTTTTT.

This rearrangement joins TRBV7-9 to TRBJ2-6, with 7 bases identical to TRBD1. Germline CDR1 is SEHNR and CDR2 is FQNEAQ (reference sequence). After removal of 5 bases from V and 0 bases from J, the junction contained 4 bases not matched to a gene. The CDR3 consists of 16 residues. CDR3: CASSLRDSSGANVLTF. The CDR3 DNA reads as TGTGCCAGCAGCCTAAGGGACAGCTCTGGGGCCAACGTCCTGACTTTC.

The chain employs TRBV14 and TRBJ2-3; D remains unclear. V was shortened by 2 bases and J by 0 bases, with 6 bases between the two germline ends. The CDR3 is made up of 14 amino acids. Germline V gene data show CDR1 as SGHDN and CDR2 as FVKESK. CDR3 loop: CASSQLHSTDTQYF. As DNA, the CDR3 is TGTGCCAGCAGCCAACTCCATAGCACAGATACGCAGTATTTT.

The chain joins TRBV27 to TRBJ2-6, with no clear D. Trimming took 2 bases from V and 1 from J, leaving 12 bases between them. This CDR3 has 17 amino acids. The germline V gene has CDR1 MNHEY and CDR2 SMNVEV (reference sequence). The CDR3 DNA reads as TGTGCCAGCAGTTTAAGAGCTGAAACGTCTGGGGCCAACGTCCTGACTTTC. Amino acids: CASSLRAETSGANVLTF.

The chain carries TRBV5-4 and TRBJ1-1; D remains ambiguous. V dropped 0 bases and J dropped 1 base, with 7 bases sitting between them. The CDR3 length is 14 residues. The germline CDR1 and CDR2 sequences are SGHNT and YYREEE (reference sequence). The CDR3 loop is CASSLGLANTEAFF. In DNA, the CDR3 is TGTGCCAGCAGCTTGGGGTTGGCGAACACTGAAGCTTTCTTT.

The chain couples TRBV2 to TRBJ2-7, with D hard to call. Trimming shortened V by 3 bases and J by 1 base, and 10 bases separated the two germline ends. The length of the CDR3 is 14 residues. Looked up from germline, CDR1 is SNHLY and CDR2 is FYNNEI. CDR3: CASSDVWPSYEQYF. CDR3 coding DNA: TGTGCCAGCAGTGATGTCTGGCCTTCCTACGAGCAGTACTTC.

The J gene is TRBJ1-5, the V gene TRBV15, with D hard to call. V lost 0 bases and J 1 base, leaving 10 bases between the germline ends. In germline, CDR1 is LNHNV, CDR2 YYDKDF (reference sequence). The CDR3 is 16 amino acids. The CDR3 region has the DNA TGTGCCACCAGCAGAGATTGGCTCGTAAGCAATCAGCCCCAGCATTTT. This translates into CATSRDWLVSNQPQHF.

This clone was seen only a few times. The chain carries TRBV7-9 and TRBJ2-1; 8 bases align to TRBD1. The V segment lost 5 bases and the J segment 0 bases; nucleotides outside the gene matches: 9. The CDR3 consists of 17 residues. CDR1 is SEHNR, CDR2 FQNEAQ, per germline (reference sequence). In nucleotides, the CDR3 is TGTGCCAGCAGCAATATCGGACAGGGCAGCTCCTACAATGAGCAGTTCTTC. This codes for CASSNIGQGSSYNEQFF.

CDR3 DNA: TGCGCCAGCAGCGACGAGGGGGGAAGGCAAGAGACCCAGTACTTC. Residues: CASSDEGGRQETQYF. The V call is TRBV5-1, the J call TRBJ2-5; D is possibly TRBD1 or TRBD2 (6 bases each). This CDR3 spans 15 amino acids. Trimming removed 4 bases from V and 2 bases from J, with 15 bases in between. Germline V gene data show CDR1 as SGHRS and CDR2 as YFSETQ.

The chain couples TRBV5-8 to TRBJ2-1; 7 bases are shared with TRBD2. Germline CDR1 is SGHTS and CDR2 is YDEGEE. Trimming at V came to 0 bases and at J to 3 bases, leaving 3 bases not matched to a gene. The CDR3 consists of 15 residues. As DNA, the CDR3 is TGTGCCAGCAGCTTGGGAGGCGGGAGCTACAATGAGCAGTTCTTC. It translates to CASSLGGGSYNEQFF.

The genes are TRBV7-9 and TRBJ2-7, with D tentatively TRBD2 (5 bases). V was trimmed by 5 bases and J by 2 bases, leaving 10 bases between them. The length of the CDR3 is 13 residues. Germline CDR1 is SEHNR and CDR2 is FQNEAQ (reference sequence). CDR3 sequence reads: CASSEDSPYEQYF. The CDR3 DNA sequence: TGTGCCAGCAGCGAGGACTCTCCCTACGAGCAGTACTTC.

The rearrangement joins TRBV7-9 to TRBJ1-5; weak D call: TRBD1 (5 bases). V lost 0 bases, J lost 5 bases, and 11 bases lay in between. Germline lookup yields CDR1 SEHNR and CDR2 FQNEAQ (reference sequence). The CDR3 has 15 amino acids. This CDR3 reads CASSLAGPGHQPQHF. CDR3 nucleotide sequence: TGTGCCAGCAGCTTAGCTGGGCCAGGGCATCAGCCCCAGCATTTT. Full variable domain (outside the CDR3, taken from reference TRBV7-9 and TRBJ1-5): DTGVSQNPRHKITKRGQNVTFRCDPISEHNRLYWYRQTLGQGPEFLTYFQNEAQLEKSRLLSDRFSAERPKGSFSTLEIQRTEQGDSAMYLCASSLAGPGHQPQHFGDGTRLSIL.

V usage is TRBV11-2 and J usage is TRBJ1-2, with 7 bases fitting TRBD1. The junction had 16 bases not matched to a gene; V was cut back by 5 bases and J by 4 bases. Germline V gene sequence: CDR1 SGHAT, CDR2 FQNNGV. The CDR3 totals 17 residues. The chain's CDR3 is CASSDRGGGGVRYGYTF. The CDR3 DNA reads TGTGCCAGCAGCGACCGAGGAGGAGGGGGCGTTCGCTATGGCTACACCTTC.

CDR3 in amino acids: CASKPGQGNQPQHF. DNA for the CDR3: TGTGCCAGCAAGCCGGGACAGGGGAATCAGCCCCAGCATTTT. J is TRBJ1-5 and V is TRBV5-6; 10 bases map to TRBD1. Germline CDR1 is SGHDT and CDR2 is YYEEEE. There are 14 residues in the CDR3. Trimming cost V 6 bases and J 4 bases; bases outside gene matches: 4.

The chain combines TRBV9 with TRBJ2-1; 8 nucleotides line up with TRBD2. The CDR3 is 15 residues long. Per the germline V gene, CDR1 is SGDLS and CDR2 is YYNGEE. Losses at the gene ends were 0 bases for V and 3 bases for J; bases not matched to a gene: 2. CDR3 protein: CASSVGAGGYNEQFF. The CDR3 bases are TGTGCCAGCAGCGTAGGGGCGGGGGGCTACAATGAGCAGTTCTTC.

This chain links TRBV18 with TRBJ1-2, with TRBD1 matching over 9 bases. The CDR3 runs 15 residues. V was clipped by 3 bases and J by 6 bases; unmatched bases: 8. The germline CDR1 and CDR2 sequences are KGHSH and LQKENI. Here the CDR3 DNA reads TGTGCCAGCTCACCTCCGGGACAGGGAGGGGATGGCTACACCTTC. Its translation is CASSPPGQGGDGYTF.

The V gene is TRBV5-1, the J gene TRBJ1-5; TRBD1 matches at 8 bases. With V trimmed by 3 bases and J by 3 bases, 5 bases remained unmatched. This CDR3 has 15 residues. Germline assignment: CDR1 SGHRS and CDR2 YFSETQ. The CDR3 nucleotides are TGCGCCAGCAGCTCGACAGGGGAGCCCAATCAGCCCCAGCATTTT. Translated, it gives CASSSTGEPNQPQHF.

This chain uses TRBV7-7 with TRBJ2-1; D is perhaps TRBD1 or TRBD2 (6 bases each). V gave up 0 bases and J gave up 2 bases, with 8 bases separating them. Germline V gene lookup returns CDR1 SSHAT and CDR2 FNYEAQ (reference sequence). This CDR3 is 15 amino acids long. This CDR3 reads CASSLARGPYNEQFF. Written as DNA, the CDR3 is TGTGCCAGCAGCTTAGCACGGGGGCCCTACAATGAGCAGTTCTTC.

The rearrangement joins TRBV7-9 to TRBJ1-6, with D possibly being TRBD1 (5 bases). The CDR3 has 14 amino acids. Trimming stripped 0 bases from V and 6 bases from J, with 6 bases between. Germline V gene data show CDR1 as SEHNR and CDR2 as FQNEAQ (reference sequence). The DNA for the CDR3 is TGTGCCAGCAGCTTAGCAGGGGTTAATTCACCCCTCCACTTT. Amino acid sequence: CASSLAGVNSPLHF.